This T cell receptor beta chain was identified in a study of shared clonotypes between healthy human individuals. The CDR3 totals 14 residues. Trimming took 4 bases from V and 4 from J; bases not matched to a gene: 7. In germline, CDR1 is SGDLS, CDR2 YYNGEE. The table came from immunoSEQ multiplex PCR; TCRdb's copy has only in-frame clones and leaves some out. This table holds around 500,000 clones, approximately 80% found once. This chain uses TRBV9 with TRBJ2-7; 8 nucleotides align to TRBD1. The sequenced sample consisted of PBMCs. The receptor's source is a woman in her forties in good health. Some clones in this sample may be carry-over from other donors' samples. CDR3 sequence: CASSTSGQGYEQYF. The CDR3 DNA follows: TGTGCCAGCAGCACGTCAGGACAGGGATACGAGCAGTACTTC.